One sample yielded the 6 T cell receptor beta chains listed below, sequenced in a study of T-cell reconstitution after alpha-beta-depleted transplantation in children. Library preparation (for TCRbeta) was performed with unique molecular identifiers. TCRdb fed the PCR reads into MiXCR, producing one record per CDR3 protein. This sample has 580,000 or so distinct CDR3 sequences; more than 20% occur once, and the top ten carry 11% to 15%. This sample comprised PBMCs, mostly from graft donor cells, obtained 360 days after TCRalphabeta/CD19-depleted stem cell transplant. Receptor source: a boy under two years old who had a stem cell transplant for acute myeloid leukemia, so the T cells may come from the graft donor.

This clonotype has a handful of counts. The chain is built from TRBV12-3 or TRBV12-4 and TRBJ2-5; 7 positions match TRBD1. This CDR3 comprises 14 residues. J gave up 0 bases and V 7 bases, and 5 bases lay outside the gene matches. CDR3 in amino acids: CASTPGTDQETQYF. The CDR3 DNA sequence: TGTGCCAGCACCCCCGGGACAGACCAAGAGACCCAGTACTTC.

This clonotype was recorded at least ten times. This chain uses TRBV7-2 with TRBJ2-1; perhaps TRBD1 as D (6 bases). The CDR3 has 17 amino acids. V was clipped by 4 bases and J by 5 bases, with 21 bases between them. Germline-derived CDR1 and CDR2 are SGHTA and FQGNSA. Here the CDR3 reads CASSSTGRGWGHNEQFF. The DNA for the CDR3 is TGTGCCAGCAGCTCGACAGGAAGAGGGTGGGGACACAATGAGCAGTTCTTC.

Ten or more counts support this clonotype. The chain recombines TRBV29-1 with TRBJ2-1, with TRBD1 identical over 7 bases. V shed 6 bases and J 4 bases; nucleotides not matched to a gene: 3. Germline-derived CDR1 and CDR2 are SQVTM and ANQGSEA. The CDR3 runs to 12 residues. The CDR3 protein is CSVDRAYNEQFF. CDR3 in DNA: TGCAGCGTCGACAGGGCGTACAATGAGCAGTTCTTC.

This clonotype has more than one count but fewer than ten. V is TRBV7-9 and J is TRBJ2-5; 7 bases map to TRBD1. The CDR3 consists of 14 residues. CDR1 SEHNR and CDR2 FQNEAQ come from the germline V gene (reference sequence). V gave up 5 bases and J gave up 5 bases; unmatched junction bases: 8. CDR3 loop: CASSPDRVEETQYF. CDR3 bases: TGTGCCAGCAGCCCCGACAGGGTCGAGGAGACCCAGTACTTC.

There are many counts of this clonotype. CDR3 DNA sequence: TGTGCCAGCAGCTTCGGAACAGGGCTCTCTGGGGCCAACGTCCTGACTTTC. Translated: CASSFGTGLSGANVLTF. The chain links TRBV7-2 to TRBJ2-6; D is possibly TRBD1 (6 bases). The V gene's germline CDR1 is SGHTA and CDR2 FQGNSA. Trimming removed 3 bases at V and 0 bases at J, with 12 bases between. The CDR3 loop spans 17 amino acids. Filled out from reference TRBV7-2 and TRBJ2-6, the complete variable domain reads GAGVSQSPSNKVTEKGKDVELRCDPISGHTALYWYRQSLGQGLEFLIYFQGNSAPDKSGLPSDRFSAERTGGSVSTLTIQRTQQEDSAVYLCASSFGTGLSGANVLTFGAGSRLTVL.

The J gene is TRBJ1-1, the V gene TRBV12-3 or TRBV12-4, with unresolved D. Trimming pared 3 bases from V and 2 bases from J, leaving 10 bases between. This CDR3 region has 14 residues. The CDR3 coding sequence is TGTGCCAGCAGTTTTTCGACGGTAAACACTGAAGCTTTCTTT. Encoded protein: CASSFSTVNTEAFF.